Below are 9 T cell receptor beta chains sequenced from a single sample in a study of identical twins. Via MiXCR, TCRdb re-called the 5' RACE reads, giving one row per CDR3 protein. The sample holds 450,000 or so distinct CDR3 sequences, 14% seen once. The sample was also linked to a second study, of yellow fever vaccine responses in identical twins.

Source material: CD4+ T cells sorted from blood. The origin of the receptors is a woman aged 18 to 35 in good health.

This clonotype turned up a few times. The chain employs TRBV12-3 or TRBV12-4 and TRBJ2-3, with D uncertain. This CDR3 has 11 amino acids. V lost 6 bases, J lost 5 bases, and 6 bases lay in between. CDR3 nucleotides: TGTGCCAGCAGGAGACGAGATACGCAGTATTTT. It encodes CASRRRDTQYF.

This clonotype was detected a few times. V and J are TRBV5-6 and TRBJ1-5; D is possibly TRBD1 (6 bases). CDR1 and CDR2 from the germline V gene are SGHDT and YYEEEE. Deletions cut 4 bases from V and 3 bases from J, with 8 bases between. The length of the CDR3 is 13 residues. The CDR3 spells CASSRQDNQPQHF. Written as DNA, the CDR3 is TGTGCCAGCAGCCGACAGGACAATCAGCCCCAGCATTTT.

This sequence joins TRBV27 and TRBJ2-7; 14 bases agree with TRBD2. Germline CDR1 reads MNHEY; CDR2 reads SMNVEV (reference sequence). The length of the CDR3 is 16 residues. V shed 6 bases and J 2 bases; nucleotides not matched to a gene: 6. Written as DNA, the CDR3 is TGTGCCAGCAGCACTGGGACTAGCGGGAGAGCCTACGAGCAGTACTTC. Amino acid sequence: CASSTGTSGRAYEQYF.

This clonotype turned up a few times. V is TRBV5-1 and J is TRBJ2-3; 11 bases agree with TRBD2. Germline V lookup: CDR1 SGHRS, CDR2 YFSETQ. The length of the CDR3 is 18 residues. Unmatched junction bases numbered 10, after V lost 0 bases and J lost 4 bases. As DNA, the CDR3 is TGCGCCAGCAGCTTGGCCGCGGCTAGCGGGGGGTTGGCAGATACGCAGTATTTT. It translates to CASSLAAASGGLADTQYF.

This clonotype was seen a handful of times. The V gene is TRBV7-2, the J gene TRBJ2-1; D gene unclear. Germline lookup yields CDR1 SGHTA and CDR2 FQGNSA. The CDR3 totals 16 residues. V was cut by 5 bases and J by 2 bases, with 16 bases left in between. The CDR3 sequence is CASSQLDLPPYNEQFF. As DNA, the CDR3 is TGTGCCAGCAGCCAACTGGACCTCCCTCCCTACAATGAGCAGTTCTTC.

The chain has TRBV7-9 and TRBJ2-1; 8 nucleotides match TRBD2. V shed 5 bases, J shed 4 bases, and the junction held 13 bases outside the gene matches. CDR3 length equals 17 residues. Germline V gene sequence: CDR1 SEHNR, CDR2 FQNEAQ (reference sequence). CDR3 protein: CASSLGALAGIYNEQFF. The CDR3 DNA follows: TGTGCCAGCAGCCTCGGGGCATTAGCGGGAATATACAATGAGCAGTTCTTC. Filled out from reference TRBV7-9 and TRBJ2-1, the complete variable domain reads DTGVSQNPRHKITKRGQNVTFRCDPISEHNRLYWYRQTLGQGPEFLTYFQNEAQLEKSRLLSDRFSAERPKGSFSTLEIQRTEQGDSAMYLCASSLGALAGIYNEQFFGPGTRLTVL.

The chain links TRBV20-1 to TRBJ2-1, with D perhaps being TRBD1 or TRBD2 (5 bases each). Germline V CDR1 and CDR2: DFQATT, SNEGSKA (reference sequence). CDR3 length: 15 amino acids. V lost 3 bases and J lost 3, with 15 bases in between. The CDR3 reads CSARGSGAIYNEQFF. In nucleotides, the CDR3 is TGCAGTGCTAGGGGCTCCGGGGCTATCTACAATGAGCAGTTCTTC.

This clonotype was observed at least ten times. This chain links TRBV7-9 with TRBJ2-1; D is possibly TRBD2 (6 bases). The CDR3 has 14 amino acids. Trimming removed 4 bases at V and 1 base at J, with 8 bases between. Germline CDR1 reads SEHNR; CDR2 reads FQNEAQ (reference sequence). The CDR3 region is CASSSRGSYNEQFF. DNA for the CDR3: TGTGCCAGCAGCTCGCGGGGATCCTACAATGAGCAGTTCTTC.

V gene TRBV11-2 combines with J gene TRBJ2-1; TRBD2 aligns across 7 bases. This CDR3 has 15 residues. The germline gives CDR1 SGHAT, CDR2 FQNNGV. V was pared by 5 bases and J by 1 base, with 5 bases of the junction left unmatched. This chain's CDR3 is CASSPIAGSYNEQFF. The CDR3 nucleotides are TGTGCCAGCAGCCCCATAGCGGGTTCCTACAATGAGCAGTTCTTC.